This TCR beta chain was profiled in a study of blood T cell repertoires in COVID-19. The CDR3 is 14 residues long. In germline, CDR1 is SGHTA, CDR2 FQGTGA. V gave up 2 bases and J gave up 8 bases, with 13 bases separating them. Clones were sequenced by immunoSEQ multiplex PCR, and TCRdb holds only the in-frame ones, with some missing. Of over 400,000 clones listed, over 75% are singletons. The receptor was isolated from a human donor in a cohort sampled during active COVID-19. Sequenced input: peripheral blood. This chain joins TRBV7-3 and TRBJ2-4, with D maybe TRBD1 (6 bases). Written as DNA, the CDR3 is TGTGCCAGCAGCTTAGGGGGCAGGGTCGACATTCAGTACTTC. Translated: CASSLGGRVDIQYF.